Listed here is a single T cell receptor beta chain. Original processing notes: It was from reference gene primer amplification that nucleated cell counts were estimated. The protocol was immunoSEQ multiplex PCR, while the TCRdb copy is restricted to in-frame clones and leaves out a portion. That table gives V, J and clone size, and the DNA gave D and trimming. The data contain over 200,000 clones, around 90% of them singletons. The data were taken from a study of blood T cell repertoires in COVID-19. The V segment lost 5 bases and the J segment 6 bases; nucleotides outside the gene matches: 10. Germline CDR1 reads GTSNPN; CDR2 reads SVGIG (reference sequence). There are 15 residues in the CDR3. All enrollees were roughly 18 to 95 years old and from some 24 US areas.

The chain carries TRBV30 and TRBJ1-4, with TRBD1 matching over 9 bases. The sequence came from a young man who had been exposed to COVID-19. What was sequenced was PBMCs or T cells enriched from blood (not recorded which). DNA for the CDR3: TGTGCCTGGGAAAGCTCCGGGACAGGGTATGAAAAACTGTTTTTT. Protein: CAWESSGTGYEKLFF.